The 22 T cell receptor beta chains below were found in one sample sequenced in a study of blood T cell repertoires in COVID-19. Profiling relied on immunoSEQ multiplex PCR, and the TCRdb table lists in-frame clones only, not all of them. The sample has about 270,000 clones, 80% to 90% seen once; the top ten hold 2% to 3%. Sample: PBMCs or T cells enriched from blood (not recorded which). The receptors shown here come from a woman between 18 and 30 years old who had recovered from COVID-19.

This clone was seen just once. The chain's CDR3 is CASSQEPLAGGRTQYF. In DNA form, the CDR3 reads TGTGCCAGCAGCCAAGAACCCCTAGCGGGGGGCCGTACGCAGTATTTT. The genes are TRBV4-2 and TRBJ2-3; TRBD2 matches 11 bases. V lost 0 bases, J lost 8 bases, and 7 bases stayed unmatched. The germline V gene has CDR1 LGHNA and CDR2 YNFKEQ. The CDR3 sequence is 16 residues long.

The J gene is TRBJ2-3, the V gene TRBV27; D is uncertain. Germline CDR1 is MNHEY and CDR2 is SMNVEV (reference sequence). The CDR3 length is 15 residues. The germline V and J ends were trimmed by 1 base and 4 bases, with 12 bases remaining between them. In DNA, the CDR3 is TGTGCCAGCAGTTTATATGTAGAGGCCCCAGATACGCAGTATTTT. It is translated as CASSLYVEAPDTQYF.

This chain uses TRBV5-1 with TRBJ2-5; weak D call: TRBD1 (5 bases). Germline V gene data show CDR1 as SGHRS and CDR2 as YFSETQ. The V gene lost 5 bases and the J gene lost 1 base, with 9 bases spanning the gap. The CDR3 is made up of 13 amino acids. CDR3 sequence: CASRGPAQETQYF. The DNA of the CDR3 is TGCGCCAGCAGGGGGCCCGCCCAAGAGACCCAGTACTTC. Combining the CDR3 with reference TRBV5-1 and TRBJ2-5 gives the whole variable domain KAGVTQTPRYLIKTRGQQVTLSCSPISGHRSVSWYQQTPGQGLQFLFEYFSETQRNKGNFPGRFSGRQFSNSRSEMNVSTLELGDSALYLCASRGPAQETQYFGPGTRLLVL.

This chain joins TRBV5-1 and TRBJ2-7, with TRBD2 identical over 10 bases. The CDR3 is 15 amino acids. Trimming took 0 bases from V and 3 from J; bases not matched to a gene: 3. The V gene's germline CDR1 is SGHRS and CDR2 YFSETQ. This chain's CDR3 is CASSLELAGNYEQYF. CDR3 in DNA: TGCGCCAGCAGCTTGGAACTAGCGGGGAACTACGAGCAGTACTTC.

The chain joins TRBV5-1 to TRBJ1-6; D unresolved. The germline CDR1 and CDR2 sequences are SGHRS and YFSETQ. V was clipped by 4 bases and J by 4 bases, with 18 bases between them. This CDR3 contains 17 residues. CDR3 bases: TGCGCCAGCAGCCCTTACCGGGTAGGCGAATATAATTCACCCCTCCACTTT. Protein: CASSPYRVGEYNSPLHF. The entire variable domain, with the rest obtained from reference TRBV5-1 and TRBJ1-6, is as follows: KAGVTQTPRYLIKTRGQQVTLSCSPISGHRSVSWYQQTPGQGLQFLFEYFSETQRNKGNFPGRFSGRQFSNSRSEMNVSTLELGDSALYLCASSPYRVGEYNSPLHFGNGTRLTVT.

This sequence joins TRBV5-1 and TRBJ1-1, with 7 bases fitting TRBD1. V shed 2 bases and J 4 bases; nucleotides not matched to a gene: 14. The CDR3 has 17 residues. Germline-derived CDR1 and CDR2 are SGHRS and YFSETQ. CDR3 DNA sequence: TGCGCCAGCAGCTTATCGCTACAGGGGCAAGGGGGCACTGAAGCTTTCTTT. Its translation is CASSLSLQGQGGTEAFF.

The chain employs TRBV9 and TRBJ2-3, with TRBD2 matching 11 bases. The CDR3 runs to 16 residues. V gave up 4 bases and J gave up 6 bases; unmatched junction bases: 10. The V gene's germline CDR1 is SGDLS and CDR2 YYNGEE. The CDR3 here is CASSSHSGGASDTQYF. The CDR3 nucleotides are TGTGCCAGCAGCTCCCATAGCGGGGGGGCCTCTGATACGCAGTATTTT.

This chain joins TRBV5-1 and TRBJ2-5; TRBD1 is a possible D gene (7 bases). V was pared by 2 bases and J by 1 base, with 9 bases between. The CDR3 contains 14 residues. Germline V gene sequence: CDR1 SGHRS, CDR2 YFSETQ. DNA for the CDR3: TGCGCCAGCAGCTTCCAGGGGGGCCAAGAGACCCAGTACTTC. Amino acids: CASSFQGGQETQYF.

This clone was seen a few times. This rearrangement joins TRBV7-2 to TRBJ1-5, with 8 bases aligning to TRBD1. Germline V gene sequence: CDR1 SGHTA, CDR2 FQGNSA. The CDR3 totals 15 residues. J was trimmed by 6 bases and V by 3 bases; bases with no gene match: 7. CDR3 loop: CASSFGTGEAQPQHF. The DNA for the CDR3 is TGTGCCAGCAGCTTCGGGACAGGAGAAGCTCAGCCCCAGCATTTT.

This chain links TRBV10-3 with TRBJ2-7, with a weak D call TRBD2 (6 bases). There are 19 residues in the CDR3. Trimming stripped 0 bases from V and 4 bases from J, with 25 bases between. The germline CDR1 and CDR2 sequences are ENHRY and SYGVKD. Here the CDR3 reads CAISESPGRSSPRGYEQYF. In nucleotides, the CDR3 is TGTGCCATCAGTGAGTCCCCAGGGAGAAGCAGCCCTCGGGGGTACGAGCAGTACTTC.

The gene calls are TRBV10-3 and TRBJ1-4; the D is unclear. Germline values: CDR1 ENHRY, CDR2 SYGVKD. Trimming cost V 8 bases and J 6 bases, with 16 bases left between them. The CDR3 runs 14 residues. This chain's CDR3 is CAIQSSRDDEKLFF. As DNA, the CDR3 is TGTGCCATCCAATCATCGAGGGATGATGAAAAACTGTTTTTT.

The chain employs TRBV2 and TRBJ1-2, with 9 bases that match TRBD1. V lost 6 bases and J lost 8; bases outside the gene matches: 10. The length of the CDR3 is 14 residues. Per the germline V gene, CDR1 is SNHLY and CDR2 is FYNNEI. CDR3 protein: CASRPGTGMEGYTF. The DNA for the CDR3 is TGTGCCAGCAGACCTGGGACAGGGATGGAGGGCTACACCTTC.

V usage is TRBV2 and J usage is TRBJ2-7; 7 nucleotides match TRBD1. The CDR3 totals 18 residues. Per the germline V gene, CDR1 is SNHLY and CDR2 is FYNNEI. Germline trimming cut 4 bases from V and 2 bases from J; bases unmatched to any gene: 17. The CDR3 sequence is CASSASWRTGQSTYEQYF. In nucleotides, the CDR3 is TGTGCCAGCAGTGCCTCCTGGCGGACAGGTCAGTCGACCTACGAGCAGTACTTC.

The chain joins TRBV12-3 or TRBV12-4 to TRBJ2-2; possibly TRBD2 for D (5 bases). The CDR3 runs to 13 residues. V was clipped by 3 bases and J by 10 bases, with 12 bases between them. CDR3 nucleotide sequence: TGTGCCAGCAGTTTGGTCTTCCGGGAGGAGCTGTTTTTT. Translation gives CASSLVFREELFF.

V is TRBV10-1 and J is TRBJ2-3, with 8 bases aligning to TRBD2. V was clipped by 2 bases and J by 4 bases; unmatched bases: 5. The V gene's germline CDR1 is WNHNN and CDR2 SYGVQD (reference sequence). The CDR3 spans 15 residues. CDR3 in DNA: TGCGCCAGCAGTGAGACCGCGGGGGGAGCAGATACGCAGTATTTT. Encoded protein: CASSETAGGADTQYF.

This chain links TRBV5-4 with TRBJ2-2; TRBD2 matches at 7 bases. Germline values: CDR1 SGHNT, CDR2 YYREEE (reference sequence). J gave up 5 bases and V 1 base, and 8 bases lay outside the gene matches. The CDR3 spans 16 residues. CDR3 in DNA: TGTGCCAGCAGCTTGCTCACGGGGGGTCGGACCGGGGAGCTGTTTTTT. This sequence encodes CASSLLTGGRTGELFF.

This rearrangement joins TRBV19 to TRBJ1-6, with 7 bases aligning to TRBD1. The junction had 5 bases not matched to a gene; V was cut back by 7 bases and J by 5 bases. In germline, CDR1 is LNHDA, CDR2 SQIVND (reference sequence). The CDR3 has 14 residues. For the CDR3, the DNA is TGTGCCAGTAAGGTGGGACAGAATAATTCACCCCTCCACTTT. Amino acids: CASKVGQNNSPLHF.

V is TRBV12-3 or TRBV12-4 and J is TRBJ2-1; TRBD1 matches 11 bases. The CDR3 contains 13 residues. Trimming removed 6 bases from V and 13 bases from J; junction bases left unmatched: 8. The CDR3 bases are TGTGCCAGCAGCTGGGGACAGGGGGAACTCCAGTTCTTC. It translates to CASSWGQGELQFF.

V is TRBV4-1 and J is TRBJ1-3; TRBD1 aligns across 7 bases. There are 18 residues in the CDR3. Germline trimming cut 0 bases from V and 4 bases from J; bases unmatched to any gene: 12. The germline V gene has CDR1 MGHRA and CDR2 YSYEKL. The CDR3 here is CASSQEETRDRKGNTIYF. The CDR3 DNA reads TGCGCCAGCAGCCAAGAGGAAACCCGGGACAGAAAAGGAAACACCATATATTTT.

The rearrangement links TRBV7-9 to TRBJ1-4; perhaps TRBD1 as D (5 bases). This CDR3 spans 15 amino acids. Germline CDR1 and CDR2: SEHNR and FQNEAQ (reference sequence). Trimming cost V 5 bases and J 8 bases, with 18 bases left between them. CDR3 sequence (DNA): TGTGCCAGCAGCCGACCCGGGGGTTGGGGAGAAAAACTGTTTTTT. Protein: CASSRPGGWGEKLFF.

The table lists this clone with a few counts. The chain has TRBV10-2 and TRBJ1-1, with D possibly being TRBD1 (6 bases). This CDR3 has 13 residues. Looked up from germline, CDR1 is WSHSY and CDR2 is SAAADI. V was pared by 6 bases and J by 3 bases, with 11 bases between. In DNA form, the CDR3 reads TGCGCCAGCAGCAGGCAGGGGTACACTGAAGCTTTCTTT. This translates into CASSRQGYTEAFF.

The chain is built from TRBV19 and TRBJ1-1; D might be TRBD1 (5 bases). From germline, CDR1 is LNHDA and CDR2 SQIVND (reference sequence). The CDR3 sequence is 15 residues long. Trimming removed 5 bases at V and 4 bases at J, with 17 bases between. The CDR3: CASSPRGVFGTEAFF. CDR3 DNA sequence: TGTGCCAGTAGTCCCCGGGGGGTTTTCGGCACTGAAGCTTTCTTT. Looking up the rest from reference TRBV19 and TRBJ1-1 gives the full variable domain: DGGITQSPKYLFRKEGQNVTLSCEQNLNHDAMYWYRQDPGQGLRLIYYSQIVNDFQKGDIAEGYSVSREKKESFPLTVTSAQKNPTAFYLCASSPRGVFGTEAFFGQGTRLTVV.